Sequencing of this T cell receptor (beta chain) was carried out in a study of blood T cell repertoires in COVID-19. Turning to the study itself: The origin of the acute and convalescent COVID-19 samples was the United States, Italy and Spain. T cells, B-cell-depleted T cells, or PBMCs provided the cDNA or gDNA that served as material.

Per the authors' pipeline: Amplification of reference gene primers provided the estimated nucleated cell counts. Sequencing used immunoSEQ multiplex PCR; TCRdb keeps in-frame clones, though not all of them. V, J and clone size were drawn from that table, and D and trimming were deduced from the DNA. The sample records 90,000 to 100,000 clones, roughly nine tenths being singletons. The CDR3 consists of 18 residues. V trimming: 4 bases; J trimming: 0 bases; junction bases outside the gene matches: 9. CDR1 and CDR2 from the germline V gene are LNHDA and SQIVND (reference sequence). This clonotype was sampled from a man aged 50-60 years with acute or convalescent COVID-19. The gene calls are TRBV19 and TRBJ2-2; 9 bases are a match to TRBD2. The sequenced sample consisted of peripheral blood. CDR3 DNA: TGTGCCAGTAGTAACCACAGGACTAGCGCTTCGAACACCGGGGAGCTGTTTTTT. As protein: CASSNHRTSASNTGELFF.